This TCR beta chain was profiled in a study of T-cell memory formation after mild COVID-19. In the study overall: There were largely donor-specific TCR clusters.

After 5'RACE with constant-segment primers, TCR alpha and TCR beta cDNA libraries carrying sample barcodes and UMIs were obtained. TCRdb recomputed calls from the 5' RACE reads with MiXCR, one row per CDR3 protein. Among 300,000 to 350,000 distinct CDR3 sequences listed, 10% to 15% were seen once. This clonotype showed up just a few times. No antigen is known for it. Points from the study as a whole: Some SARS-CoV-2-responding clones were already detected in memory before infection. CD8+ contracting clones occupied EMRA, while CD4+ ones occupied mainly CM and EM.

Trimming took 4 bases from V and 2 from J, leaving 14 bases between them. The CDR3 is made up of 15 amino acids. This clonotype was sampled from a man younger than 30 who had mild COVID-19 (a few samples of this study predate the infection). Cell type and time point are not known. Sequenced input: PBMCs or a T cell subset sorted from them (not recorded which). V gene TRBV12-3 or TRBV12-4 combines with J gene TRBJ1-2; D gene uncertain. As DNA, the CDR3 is TGTGCCAGCAGTTCTTTGGCCAGATCCAACTATGGCTACACCTTC. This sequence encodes CASSSLARSNYGYTF.